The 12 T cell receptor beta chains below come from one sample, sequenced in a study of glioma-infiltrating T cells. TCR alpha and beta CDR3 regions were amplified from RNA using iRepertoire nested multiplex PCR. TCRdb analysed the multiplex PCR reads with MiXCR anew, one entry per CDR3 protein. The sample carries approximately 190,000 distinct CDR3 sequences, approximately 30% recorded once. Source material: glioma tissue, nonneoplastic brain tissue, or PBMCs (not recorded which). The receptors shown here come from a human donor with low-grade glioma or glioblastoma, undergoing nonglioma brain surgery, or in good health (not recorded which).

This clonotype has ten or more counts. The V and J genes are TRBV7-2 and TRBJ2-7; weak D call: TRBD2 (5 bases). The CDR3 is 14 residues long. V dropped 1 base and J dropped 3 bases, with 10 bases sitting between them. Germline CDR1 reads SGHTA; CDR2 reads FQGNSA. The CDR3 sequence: CASSLVGRDYEQYF. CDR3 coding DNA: TGTGCCAGCAGCTTAGTAGGTCGGGACTACGAGCAGTACTTC.

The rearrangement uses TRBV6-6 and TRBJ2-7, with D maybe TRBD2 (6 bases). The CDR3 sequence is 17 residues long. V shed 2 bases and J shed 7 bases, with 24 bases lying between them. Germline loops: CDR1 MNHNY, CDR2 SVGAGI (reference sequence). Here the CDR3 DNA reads TGTGCCAGCAGTTACAATCGGGGCGGGGCCGCATACAATGAGCAGTACTTC. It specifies CASSYNRGGAAYNEQYF.

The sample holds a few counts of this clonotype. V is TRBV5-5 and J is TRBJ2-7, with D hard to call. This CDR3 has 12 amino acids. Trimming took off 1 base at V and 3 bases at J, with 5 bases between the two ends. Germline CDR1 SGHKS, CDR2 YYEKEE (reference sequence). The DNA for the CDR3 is TGTGCCAGCAGCTTGTGGGGCTACGAGCAGTACTTC. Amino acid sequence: CASSLWGYEQYF.

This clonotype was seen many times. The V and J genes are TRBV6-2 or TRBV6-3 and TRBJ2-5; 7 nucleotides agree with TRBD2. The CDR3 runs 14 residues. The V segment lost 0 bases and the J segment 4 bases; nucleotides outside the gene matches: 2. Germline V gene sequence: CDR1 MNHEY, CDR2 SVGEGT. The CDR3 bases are TGTGCCAGCAGTTACTCTGGACTAGTAGAGACCCAGTACTTC. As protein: CASSYSGLVETQYF.

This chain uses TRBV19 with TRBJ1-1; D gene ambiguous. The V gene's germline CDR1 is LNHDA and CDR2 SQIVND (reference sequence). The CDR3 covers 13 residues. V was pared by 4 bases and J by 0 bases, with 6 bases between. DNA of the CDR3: TGTGCCAGTAGTAAGTCGATGAACACTGAAGCTTTCTTT. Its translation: CASSKSMNTEAFF.

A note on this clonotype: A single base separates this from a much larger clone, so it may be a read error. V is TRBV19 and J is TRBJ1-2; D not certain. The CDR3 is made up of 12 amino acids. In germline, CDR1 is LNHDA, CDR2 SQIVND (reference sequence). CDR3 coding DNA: TGTGACAGTGAAATCGGTAACTATGGCTACACCTTC. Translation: CDSEIGNYGYTF.

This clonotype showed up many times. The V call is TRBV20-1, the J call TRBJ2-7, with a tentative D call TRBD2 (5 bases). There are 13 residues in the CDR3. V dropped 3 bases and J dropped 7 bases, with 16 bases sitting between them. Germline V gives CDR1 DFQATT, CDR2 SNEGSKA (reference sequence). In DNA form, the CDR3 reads TGCAGTGCTAGCCCCCAGCTCGCGGGTGAGCAGTACTTC. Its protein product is CSASPQLAGEQYF.

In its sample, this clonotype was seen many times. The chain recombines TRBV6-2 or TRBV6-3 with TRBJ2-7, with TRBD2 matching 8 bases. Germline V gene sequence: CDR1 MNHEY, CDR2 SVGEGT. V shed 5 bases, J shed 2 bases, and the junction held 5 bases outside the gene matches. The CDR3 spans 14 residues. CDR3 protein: CASSRTSRTYEQYF. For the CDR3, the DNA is TGTGCCAGCAGTAGGACTAGCAGAACCTACGAGCAGTACTTC.

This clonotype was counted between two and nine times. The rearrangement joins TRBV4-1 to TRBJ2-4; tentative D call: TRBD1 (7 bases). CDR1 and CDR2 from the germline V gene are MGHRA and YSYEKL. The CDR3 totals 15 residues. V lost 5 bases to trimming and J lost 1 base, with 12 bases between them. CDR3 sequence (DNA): TGCGCCAGCAGCGAACAGGGGAGGGCCAAAAACATTCAGTACTTC. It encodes CASSEQGRAKNIQYF.

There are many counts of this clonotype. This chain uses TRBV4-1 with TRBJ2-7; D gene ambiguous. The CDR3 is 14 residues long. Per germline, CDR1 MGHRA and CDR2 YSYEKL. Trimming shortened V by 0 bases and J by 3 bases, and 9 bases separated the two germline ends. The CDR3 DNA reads TGCGCCAGCAGCCAAGACCAACCAGGCTACGAGCAGTACTTC. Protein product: CASSQDQPGYEQYF.

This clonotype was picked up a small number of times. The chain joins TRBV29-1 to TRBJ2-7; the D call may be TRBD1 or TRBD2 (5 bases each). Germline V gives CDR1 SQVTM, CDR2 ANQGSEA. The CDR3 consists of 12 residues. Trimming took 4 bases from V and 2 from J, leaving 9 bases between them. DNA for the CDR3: TGCAGCGTTGTAGGGGAGACCTACGAGCAGTACTTC. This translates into CSVVGETYEQYF.

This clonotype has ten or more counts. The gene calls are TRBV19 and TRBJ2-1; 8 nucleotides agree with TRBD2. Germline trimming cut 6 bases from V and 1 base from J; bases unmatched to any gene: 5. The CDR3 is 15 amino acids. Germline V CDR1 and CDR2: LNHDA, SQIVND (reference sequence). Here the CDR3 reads CASSLSGNSYNEQFF. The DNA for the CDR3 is TGTGCCAGTAGCCTTAGCGGGAATTCCTACAATGAGCAGTTCTTC.